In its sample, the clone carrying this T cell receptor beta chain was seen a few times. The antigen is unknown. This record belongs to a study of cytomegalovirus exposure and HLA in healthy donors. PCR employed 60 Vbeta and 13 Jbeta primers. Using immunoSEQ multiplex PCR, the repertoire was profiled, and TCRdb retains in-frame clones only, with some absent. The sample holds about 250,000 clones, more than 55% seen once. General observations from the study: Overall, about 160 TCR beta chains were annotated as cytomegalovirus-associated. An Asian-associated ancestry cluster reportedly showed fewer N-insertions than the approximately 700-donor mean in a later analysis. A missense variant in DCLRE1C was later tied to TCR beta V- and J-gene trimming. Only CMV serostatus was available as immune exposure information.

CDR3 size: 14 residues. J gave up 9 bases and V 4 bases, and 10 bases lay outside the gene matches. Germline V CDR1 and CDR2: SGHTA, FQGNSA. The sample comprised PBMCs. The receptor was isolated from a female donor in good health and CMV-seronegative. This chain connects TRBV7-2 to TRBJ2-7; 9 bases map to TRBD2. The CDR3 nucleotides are TGTGCCAGCAGCTCGGAGAGGCGGGAGGGCCGGCAGTACTTC. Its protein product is CASSSERREGRQYF. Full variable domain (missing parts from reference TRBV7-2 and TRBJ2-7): GAGVSQSPSNKVTEKGKDVELRCDPISGHTALYWYRQSLGQGLEFLIYFQGNSAPDKSGLPSDRFSAERTGGSVSTLTIQRTQQEDSAVYLCASSSERREGRQYFGPGTRLTVT.